The subject of this entry is one T cell receptor beta chain. The sample holds a few counts of this clonotype. Its antigen specificity is not known. No much larger clonotype is one base removed from it; base qualities were not supplied. Sequencing was carried out with an Illumina NovaSeq 6000. TCRalpha and TCRbeta cDNA libraries were constructed by 5'RACE with constant-segment primers, with sample barcodes and unique molecular identifiers being introduced. Trizol reagent was used to extract RNA from every sample. Library amplification was performed in two PCR steps, and a second sample barcode and Illumina TruSeq adapters were introduced in the second step. The libraries were sequenced on an Illumina NovaSeq using 2 x 150 bp paired-end reads. Regarding the original processing steps: Reads were demultiplexed and collapsed into UMI-guided consensus sequences with migec v1.2.7. With mixcr v2.1.11, UMI consensuses were aligned to TRA and TRB V and J templates and assembled into clonotypes. Clonotypes were classified as expanded or contracted when called significant by both edgeR and NoisET, with noise models trained on biological replicates. For edgeR calls, the cutoffs were a false discovery rate-adjusted p below 0.01 and a log2 fold-change threshold of 1. PCA with hierarchical clustering of max-normalized trajectories of the 1000 most abundant clonotypes was used as exploratory dynamics analysis. Separately sequenced CD4+ and CD8+ repertoires were used to assign the CD4 or CD8 phenotype of responding clones. TCRdb handled the public reads itself, with Q25 trimming in fastp and clone calling in MiXCR, and kept productive beta chains. Here each entry gathers all rows of one CDR3 protein and keeps the most common genes and DNA. The V and J calls come from TCRdb's annotation, not from the publication. In all, the sample holds about 350,000 distinct CDR3 sequences, and about 15% of those were seen once. The leading ten clones occupy 22% of the sample.

This specimen comes from a study of T-cell memory formation after mild COVID-19 (dated by TCRdb to 2020 to 2023). For the wider study: TCR sequence clusters from the two donors were largely donor specific. Longitudinal TCRalpha and TCRbeta repertoire sequencing tracked T-cell clones expanding and contracting after mild COVID-19 in two donors. Two young, previously healthy adult volunteers, one female and one male, were included in the cohort.

PBMCs were isolated by Ficoll-Paque density gradient centrifugation. Overall study outcomes, separate from this receptor: Some responding clones were detected in pre-infection memory, which suggested that pre-existing cross-reactive memory T cells had joined the SARS-CoV-2 response. SARS-CoV-2 specificity of the second-wave clones peaking on day 37 was not confirmed. Clones contracting from day 15 to 85 had balanced CD4/CD8 phenotypes, while a second wave expanding from day 15 to 37 was biased towards CD4+. The study included only a couple of mild cases, and larger cohorts that include severe cases with pre-infection samples were judged to be necessary. Contracting CD4+ clones were located mainly in the CM and EM memory subsets, whereas CD8+ clones were found to be enriched in EMRA.

The CDR3 runs 13 amino acids, cysteine and phenylalanine included. The DNA shown is the 39-base CDR3, in frame from base 1. The germline V gene yields SGHTA for CDR1 and FQGNSA for CDR2. Trimming takes 5 bases from V and 7 bases from J, and the germline ends sit 14 bases apart. Recombination joined TRBV7-2 with TRBJ1-2; there is no confident call for the D gene. This TCR derives from a man aged 18-30 years who had mild COVID-19 (a few samples of this study predate the infection). The sample titles of this study are shuffled in the database, so cell type and time point are left out; the donor was told from shared clones. The sample taken for sequencing was PBMCs or a T cell subset sorted from them (not recorded which). At the DNA level, the sequence is TGTGCCAGCAGCCCAGACCCCCCTCGTGGCTACACCTTC. Its protein product is CASSPDPPRGYTF.